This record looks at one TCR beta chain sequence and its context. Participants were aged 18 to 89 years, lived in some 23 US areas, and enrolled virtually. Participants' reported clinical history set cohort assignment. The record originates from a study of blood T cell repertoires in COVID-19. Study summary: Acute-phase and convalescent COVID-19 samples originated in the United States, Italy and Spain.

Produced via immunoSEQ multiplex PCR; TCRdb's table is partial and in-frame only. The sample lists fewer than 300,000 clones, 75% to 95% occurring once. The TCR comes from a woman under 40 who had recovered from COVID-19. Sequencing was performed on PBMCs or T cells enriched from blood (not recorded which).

In DNA form, the CDR3 reads TGTGCCAGCAGCTCCTCCGGGACTTCCCTCAATGAGCAGTTCTTC. Translated: CASSSSGTSLNEQFF. This chain links TRBV7-9 with TRBJ2-1; possibly TRBD2 for D (6 bases). The CDR3 is 15 residues long. The V gene's germline CDR1 is SEHNR and CDR2 FQNEAQ (reference sequence). The germline V and J ends were trimmed by 4 bases and 6 bases, with 16 bases remaining between them.